This T cell receptor (beta chain) stems from a study of cytomegalovirus exposure and HLA in healthy donors. Study-wide context: There were approximately 400 genotyped donors. Of these, 81% fell in the genetic ancestry cluster associated with self-reported Caucasian donors. Study-wide results and caveats: Cytomegalovirus-associated status was assigned to about 150 TCR beta chains. Common viral pathogens were later found to be apparently linked to several of the most significant clusters.

The study ran its PCR with 60 Vbeta and 13 Jbeta primers. Sequencing used immunoSEQ multiplex PCR; TCRdb keeps in-frame clones, though not all of them. The sample holds over 100,000 clones; around 10% are singletons and the top ten take about 6.7%. Trimming left V 2 bases short and J 1 base short, with 11 bases between. Per the germline V gene, CDR1 is KGHSH and CDR2 is LQKENI. The CDR3 is 15 amino acids. This clone turned up a few times. What it binds is not known. This TCR was sampled from a woman in her 40s in good health and CMV-seropositive. The sequencing input was PBMCs. The chain joins TRBV18 to TRBJ1-1, with D unclear. CDR3 region: CASSPGIGRNTEAFF. For the CDR3, the DNA is TGTGCCAGCTCACCAGGCATCGGGAGGAACACTGAAGCTTTCTTT.